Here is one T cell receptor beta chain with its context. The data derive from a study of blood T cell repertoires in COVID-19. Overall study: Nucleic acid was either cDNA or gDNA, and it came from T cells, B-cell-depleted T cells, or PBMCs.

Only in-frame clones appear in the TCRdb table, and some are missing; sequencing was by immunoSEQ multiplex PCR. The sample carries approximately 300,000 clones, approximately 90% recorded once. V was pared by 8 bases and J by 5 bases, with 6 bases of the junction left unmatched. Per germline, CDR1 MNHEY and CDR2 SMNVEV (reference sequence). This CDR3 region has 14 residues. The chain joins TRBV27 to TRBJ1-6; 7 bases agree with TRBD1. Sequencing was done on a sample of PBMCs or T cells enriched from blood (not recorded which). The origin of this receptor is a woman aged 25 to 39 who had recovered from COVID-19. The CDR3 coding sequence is TGTGCCAGCGGAATCGACAGGGATAATTCACCCCTCCACTTT. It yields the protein CASGIDRDNSPLHF.